This is a list of T cell receptor beta chains from one sample in a study of glioma-infiltrating T cells after dendritic cell vaccination. Repertoires were generated with immunoSEQ multiplex PCR, while TCRdb's copy carries only in-frame clones and drops some. The table shows approximately 60,000 clones, with 86% occurring only once. The material was blood, obtained after dendritic cell vaccination. These TCRs come from a human donor with glioblastoma. Both conserved end residues are part of each CDR3. A D gene is named only where the DNA matches it firmly. Not all rows give a size; the values are once, few, many and, for expanded clones, a class.

CDR3nt	CDR3aa	v_gene	d_gene	j_gene	abundance
TGTGCCATCAGTGAGGAGGGGGCGTTGTATGAAAAACTGTTTTTT	CAISEEGALYEKLFF	TRBV10-3	TRBD1	TRBJ1-4	.
TGCGCCAGCAGCTTCCCTAGCGGGGGCCAAGAGACCCAGTACTTC	CASSFPSGGQETQYF	TRBV5-1	TRBD2	TRBJ2-5	.
TGCGCCAGCAGCTCGGACTCGACCTGGGCCGAGCAGTACTTC	CASSSDSTWAEQYF	TRBV5-1	.	TRBJ2-7	few
TGTGCCATCAGTCCAGGGGGCCTCAAAACTGAAGCTTTCTTT	CAISPGGLKTEAFF	TRBV10-3	TRBD1	TRBJ1-1	.
TGTGCCAGCAGTTGGACGGGAGCTGAAGCTTTCTTT	CASSWTGAEAFF	TRBV11-3	.	TRBJ1-1	.
TGTGCCAGCAGCGTAGACGGGACTCACATTACGACTGGAAACACCATATATTTT	CASSVDGTHITTGNTIYF	TRBV9	.	TRBJ1-3	.
TGCAGTGCTTCTCACAGGGACATTCAGTACTTC	CSASHRDIQYF	TRBV20-1	.	TRBJ2-4	.
TGTGCCAGCAGCTCAGGTGGAGGGGGCATCTCCTATAATTCACCCCTCCACTTT	CASSSGGGGISYNSPLHF	TRBV7-8	TRBD1	TRBJ1-6	.
TGTGCCATCAGTTTACAGGGGACTCCAGGGACTGAAGCTTTCTTT	CAISLQGTPGTEAFF	TRBV10-3	TRBD1	TRBJ1-1	.
TGTGCCAGCAGTTCCGAGGACTACACTGAAGCTTTCTTT	CASSSEDYTEAFF	TRBV10-3	.	TRBJ1-1	.
TGTGCCAGCAGTTCGGGACAGGGGATTTCCTACGAGCAGTACTTC	CASSSGQGISYEQYF	TRBV27	TRBD1	TRBJ2-7	.
TGTGCCAGCAGAATAGCGGGGGGCGGCCCAGATACGCAGTATTTT	CASRIAGGGPDTQYF	TRBV7-9	TRBD2	TRBJ2-3	.
TGTGCCTGGAGGTCAAGGGAGGGCAGCTCCTACAATGAGCAGTTCTTC	CAWRSREGSSYNEQFF	TRBV30	TRBD2	TRBJ2-1	.
TGTGCCAGCAGTCCAGACAGGGGTGATGGCTACACCTTC	CASSPDRGDGYTF	TRBV2	TRBD1	TRBJ1-2	.
TGTGCCAGCGGATCGGGGAGAACTAACTATGGCTACACCTTC	CASGSGRTNYGYTF	TRBV7-2	.	TRBJ1-2	.
TGTGCCAGCAGCTCCCGGGACAGCGGCCTTCTTAATGAAAAACTGTTTTTT	CASSSRDSGLLNEKLFF	TRBV7-6	TRBD1	TRBJ1-4	.
TGTGCCAGCAGTCCTGCGGGGACAGATACGCAGTATTTT	CASSPAGTDTQYF	TRBV5-6	.	TRBJ2-3	.
TGTGCCAGCAGCGTAGCCGGGGTAAAGAAACCCGGGGAGCTGTTTTTT	CASSVAGVKKPGELFF	TRBV11-3	.	TRBJ2-2	.
TGTGCCAGCAGCCCTACAGGGGCTGGGAATGAAAAACTGTTTTTT	CASSPTGAGNEKLFF	TRBV5-6	TRBD1	TRBJ1-4	.
TGTGCCAGCAGCACTTCTTCAGGGGGCGGAGAGACCCAGTACTTC	CASSTSSGGGETQYF	TRBV5-6	TRBD1	TRBJ2-5	.
TGTGCCAGCAGTTGGCAGGGCCACGAGCAGTACTTC	CASSWQGHEQYF	TRBV25-1	.	TRBJ2-7	.
TGCGCCAGCAGCCCCGGGACAGATAATGGCTACACCTTC	CASSPGTDNGYTF	TRBV5-1	TRBD1	TRBJ1-2	few
TGTGCCAGCAGCTTAGGGAGACAGATCCAAGAGACCCAGTACTTC	CASSLGRQIQETQYF	TRBV11-3	.	TRBJ2-5	.
TGTGCCAGCAGTGAAGGGACTACATTCACCGGGGAGCTGTTTTTT	CASSEGTTFTGELFF	TRBV2	.	TRBJ2-2	.
TGTGCCAGCTCGGGCGACGGCCGAGAAGCTTTCTTT	CASSGDGREAFF	TRBV18	.	TRBJ1-1	.
TGCGCCAGCAGCTTGTCGGCAGGGGTTGAAAAACTGTTTTTT	CASSLSAGVEKLFF	TRBV5-1	.	TRBJ1-4	.
TGTGCCAGCAGCTTGGGACACGTGGATTCACCCCTCCACTTT	CASSLGHVDSPLHF	TRBV7-2	.	TRBJ1-6	.
TGTGCCAGTAGTGCGGTGAGGGCAGATACGCAGTATTTT	CASSAVRADTQYF	TRBV19	.	TRBJ2-3	.
TGTGCCAGCAGCTTAGCCAGGTCTTTATTCTACGAGCAGTACTTC	CASSLARSLFYEQYF	TRBV11-3	.	TRBJ2-7	.
TGTGCCAGCAGACAGACCAACACTGAAGCTTTCTTT	CASRQTNTEAFF	TRBV21-1	.	TRBJ1-1	.
TGTGCCAGTAGTGGCGGGACAGTCCAAGAGACCCAGTACTTC	CASSGGTVQETQYF	TRBV19	.	TRBJ2-5	.
TGTGCCAGCAGCGGGACAGGTTTAGAGACCCAGTACTTC	CASSGTGLETQYF	TRBV5-5	TRBD1	TRBJ2-5	.
TGTGCCAGCTCACCGAGGGACAGCGCGATGAACACTGAAGCTTTCTTT	CASSPRDSAMNTEAFF	TRBV18	TRBD1	TRBJ1-1	.
TGTGCCTGGAGTCGGGCGGGAGGTTACAGCTCCTACAATGAGCAGTTCTTC	CAWSRAGGYSSYNEQFF	TRBV30	TRBD2	TRBJ2-1	.
TGTGCCAGTAGTATTCGCCGGTCGATTCTCTCTGGAAACACCATATATTTT	CASSIRRSILSGNTIYF	TRBV19	.	TRBJ1-3	.
TGTGCCAGCAGCCAAGAGTTGGCAGGGAACTACTATGGCTACACCTTC	CASSQELAGNYYGYTF	TRBV4-2	.	TRBJ1-2	few
TGTGCCAGCAGCCAAGATTCGACAGGAACGCAGTATTTT	CASSQDSTGTQYF	TRBV4-2	.	TRBJ2-3	.
TGTGCCAGCAGTGACTGGCAGGGAGGTAACTATGGCTACACCTTC	CASSDWQGGNYGYTF	TRBV25-1	.	TRBJ1-2	.
TGTGCCAGCAGCTTAACGGGGACTAGCGGGAGCCGCGAGCAGTACTTC	CASSLTGTSGSREQYF	TRBV7-2	TRBD2	TRBJ2-7	few
TGTGCTAGTGGTTCAGACACTAACTATGGCTACACCTTC	CASGSDTNYGYTF	TRBV12-5	.	TRBJ1-2	.
TGTGCCAGCAGCGGGAGGACAGGGACTACGAGGGGGACCCAGTACTTC	CASSGRTGTTRGTQYF	TRBV5-8	.	TRBJ2-5	.
TGTGCCAGCAGTTGGACAGGGGGCCGGGCTGAAGCTTTCTTT	CASSWTGGRAEAFF	TRBV7-9	TRBD1	TRBJ1-1	.
TGCGCCAGCGGGCAACAGGGGCGCACTGAAGCTTTCTTT	CASGQQGRTEAFF	TRBV5-1	TRBD1	TRBJ1-1	once
TGCGCCAGCAGCCAAGATGGCCGAACGGGAAACTACTATGGCTACACCTTC	CASSQDGRTGNYYGYTF	TRBV4-1	.	TRBJ1-2	.
TGTGCCAGCTCACCAGAGACAGGGTCGGTTAGTGAGCAGTTCTTC	CASSPETGSVSEQFF	TRBV18	TRBD1	TRBJ2-1	.
TGTGCCAGCAGCACCACAAAACGGGGACAGGCGGGCAATCAGCCCCAGCATTTT	CASSTTKRGQAGNQPQHF	TRBV9	TRBD1	TRBJ1-5	.
TGCAGCGTTGAGGGACAGGGGGCGGTAGGCGAGCAGTACTTC	CSVEGQGAVGEQYF	TRBV29-1	TRBD1	TRBJ2-7	.
TGCGCCAGCAGCTTGGAGGGCGGGGTAACTAATGAAAAACTGTTTTTT	CASSLEGGVTNEKLFF	TRBV5-1	.	TRBJ1-4	.